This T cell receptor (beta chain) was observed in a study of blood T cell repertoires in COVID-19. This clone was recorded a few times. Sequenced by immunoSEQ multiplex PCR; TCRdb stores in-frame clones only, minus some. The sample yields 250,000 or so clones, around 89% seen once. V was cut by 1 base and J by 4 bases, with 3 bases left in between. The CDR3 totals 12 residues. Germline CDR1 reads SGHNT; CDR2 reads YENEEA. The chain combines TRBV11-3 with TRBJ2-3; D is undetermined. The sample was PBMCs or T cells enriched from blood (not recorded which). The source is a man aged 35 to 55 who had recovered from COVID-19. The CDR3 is CASSLAADTQYF. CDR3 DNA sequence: TGTGCCAGCAGCTTAGCGGCAGATACGCAGTATTTT.